This TCR beta chain was identified during a study of vaccination effects on CD4 cells after COVID-19. Findings of the study overall: There was only 1 of 255 vaccine-induced clones in healthy vaccinees that cross-reacted with common cold coronaviruses.

In the case of this clone: Antigen unknown.

Trimming removed 3 bases at V and 4 bases at J, with 9 bases between. This CDR3 spans 13 amino acids. Germline CDR1 MNHNS, CDR2 SASEGT. Assay used: immunoSEQ multiplex PCR; TCRdb lists only in-frame clones, some missing. Of approximately 28,000 clones in the sample, around 75% were seen once. With the ViraFEST assay, the study expanded antigen-specific CD4+ T cells using viral peptide pools, then sequenced them. The authors isolated CD4+ T cells after about 10 days of culture. All study participants received two doses of BNT162b2 or mRNA-1273 vaccine. Culturing of 1.5 million to 2 million PBMC per well took place with roughly 9.4 IU/ml IL-2 and 9.5 to 10 ug/ml peptides. Days 3 and 7 saw half the medium replaced with IL-2 medium.

The sequence derives from a human donor who received a COVID-19 vaccine. Some clones in this sample may be carry-over from other donors' samples. This chain connects TRBV6-1 to TRBJ2-5; D is ambiguous. The sample here was CD4+ T cells from PBMCs cultured with SARS-CoV-2 spike peptides, taken after COVID-19 vaccination. This CDR3 reads CASSDIWAETQYF. CDR3 nucleotides: TGTGCCAGCAGTGATATTTGGGCAGAGACCCAGTACTTC.